This T cell receptor beta chain derives from a study of vaccination and CD4 T cells after COVID-19. Study at large: The authors used overlapping spike peptides from SARS-CoV-2, HCoV-NL63, HCoV-OC43 and HCoV-229E to stimulate cells.

As for treatment: roughly 10-day PBMC culture with coronavirus spike peptide pools or control peptides (ViraFEST assay). Trimming removed 4 bases at V and 6 bases at J, with 7 bases between. The CDR3 consists of 13 residues. Looked up from germline, CDR1 is LNHDA and CDR2 is SQIVND (reference sequence). Comment on this clonotype: Its cognate antigen is unknown.

Cultured CD4+ T cell DNA underwent sequencing with the Oncomine TCR Beta short-read assay. TCRdb re-analysed the PCR reads in MiXCR, keeping a single row per CDR3 protein. In the table there are roughly 10,000 distinct CDR3 sequences, 44% of which are singletons. The chain has TRBV19 and TRBJ1-6; D is perhaps TRBD1 (6 bases). Sequenced sample: CD4+ T cells from blood, cultured in vitro. The origin of this receptor is a human donor who had recovered from COVID-19. DNA for the CDR3: TGTGCCAGTAGTACGGACAGTAATTCACCCCTCCACTTT. Its translation is CASSTDSNSPLHF. The full variable domain, with the rest looked up from reference TRBV19 and TRBJ1-6, is DGGITQSPKYLFRKEGQNVTLSCEQNLNHDAMYWYRQDPGQGLRLIYYSQIVNDFQKGDIAEGYSVSREKKESFPLTVTSAQKNPTAFYLCASSTDSNSPLHFGNGTRLTVT.